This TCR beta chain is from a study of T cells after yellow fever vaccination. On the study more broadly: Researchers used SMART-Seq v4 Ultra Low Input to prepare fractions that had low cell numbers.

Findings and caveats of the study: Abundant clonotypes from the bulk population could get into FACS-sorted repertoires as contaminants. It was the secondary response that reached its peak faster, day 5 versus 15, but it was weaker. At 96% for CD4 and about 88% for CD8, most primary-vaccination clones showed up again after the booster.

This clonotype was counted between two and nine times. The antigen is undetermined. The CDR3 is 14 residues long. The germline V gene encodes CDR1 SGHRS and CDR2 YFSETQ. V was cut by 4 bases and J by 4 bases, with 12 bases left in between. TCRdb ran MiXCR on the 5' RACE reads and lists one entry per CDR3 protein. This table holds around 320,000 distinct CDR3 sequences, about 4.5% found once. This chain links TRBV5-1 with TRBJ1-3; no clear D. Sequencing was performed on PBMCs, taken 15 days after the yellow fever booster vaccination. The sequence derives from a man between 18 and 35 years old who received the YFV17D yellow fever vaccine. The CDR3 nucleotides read TGCGCCAGCAGCCCCGTCGACACGGGAAACACCATATATTTT. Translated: CASSPVDTGNTIYF.